This entry concerns a single TCR beta chain. The sample comes from a study of blood T cell repertoires in COVID-19. Across the study: Acute-phase and convalescent COVID-19 samples originated in the United States, Italy and Spain. The cDNA or gDNA used as material had been derived from T cells, B-cell-depleted T cells, or PBMCs.

CDR3 length: 12 amino acids. Trimming took 7 bases from V and 8 from J, leaving 14 bases between them. In the authors' workflow: Nucleated cell number was recorded as an estimate derived from reference gene primer amplification. Using immunoSEQ multiplex PCR, the repertoire was profiled, and TCRdb retains in-frame clones only, with some absent. Clonal size and the V and J genes are those of that table, whereas D and trimming came from the DNA. This table holds about 200,000 clones, roughly 80% found once. The receptor was isolated from a woman of 80 years or more with acute or convalescent COVID-19. The sample comprised peripheral blood. The V and J genes are TRBV12-3 or TRBV12-4 and TRBJ1-1; D possibly corresponds to TRBD1 (5 bases). CDR3 nucleotide sequence: TGTGCCAGCATCAGGGTGGAGCAGGAAGCTTTCTTT. This translates into CASIRVEQEAFF.